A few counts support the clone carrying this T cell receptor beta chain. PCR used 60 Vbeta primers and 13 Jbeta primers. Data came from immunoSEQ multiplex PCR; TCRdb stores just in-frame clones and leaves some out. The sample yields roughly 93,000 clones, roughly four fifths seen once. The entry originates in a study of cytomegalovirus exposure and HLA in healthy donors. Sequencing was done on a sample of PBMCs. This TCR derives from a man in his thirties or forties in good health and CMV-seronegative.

In DNA, the CDR3 is TGTGCCATCAGTGATGCCGCAGGCCTCCTCATGAACACTGAAGCTTTCTTT. Translating gives CAISDAAGLLMNTEAFF. This chain connects TRBV10-3 to TRBJ1-1; D unclear. V lost 3 bases, J lost 0 bases, and 17 bases lay in between. Germline V gives CDR1 ENHRY, CDR2 SYGVKD. This CDR3 contains 17 residues.